This TCR beta chain was recorded in a study of cytomegalovirus exposure and HLA in healthy donors. In the study overall: The 90 to 150 validation repertoires used the same platform as the 600 to 750 first-cohort repertoires (as reported by a later analysis).

Whole-study findings and limits: Investigators reported fewer than 200 TCR beta chains as tied to cytomegalovirus. Usually a TCR sequence was rare, but some public TCRs were found in many donors. In vitro experiments confirmed that three CMV-associated chains were specific for CMV antigens.

This clone was detected ten times or more. Its target is unknown. The CDR3 spans 11 residues. With 5 bases removed from V and 2 bases from J, the gap between germline ends came to 2 bases. Germline V lookup: CDR1 SGHAT, CDR2 FQNNGV. Profiled with immunoSEQ multiplex PCR; TCRdb holds only in-frame clones, not every one. The top ten hold 0.65% to 0.95% of the sample, which has around 400,000 clones, 70% to 90% seen once. The chain couples TRBV11-2 to TRBJ2-3; D not certain. The TCR originated in a young woman in good health and CMV-seronegative. The sequencing sample was made of PBMCs. CDR3 loop: CASSHTDTQYF. In nucleotides, the CDR3 is TGTGCCAGCAGCCACACAGATACGCAGTATTTT. Drawing the rest from reference TRBV11-2 and TRBJ2-3, the complete variable domain is EAGVAQSPRYKIIEKRQSVAFWCNPISGHATLYWYQQILGQGPKLLIQFQNNGVVDDSQLPKDRFSAERLKGVDSTLKIQPAKLEDSAVYLCASSHTDTQYFGPGTRLTVL.